The T cell receptor beta chain described here comes from a study of blood T cell repertoires in COVID-19. Study details: Sample material is recorded as cDNA or gDNA derived from T cells, B-cell-depleted T cells, or PBMCs.

Germline V gives CDR1 GTSNPN, CDR2 SVGIG (reference sequence). The CDR3 spans 13 residues. V dropped 0 bases and J dropped 6 bases, with 11 bases sitting between them. The age range of participants was roughly 18 to 90 years, with residence in around 22 US areas. Participants' own reports of clinical history determined their cohort assignment. Cohort 3 recovery required two negative PCRs, clearance, or symptom resolution. Assay used: immunoSEQ multiplex PCR; TCRdb lists only in-frame clones, some missing. This sample has roughly 150,000 clones; approximately 82% occur once, and the top ten carry about a sixth.

The specimen was PBMCs or T cells enriched from blood (not recorded which). The chain is built from TRBV30 and TRBJ1-2; TRBD1 is a possible D gene (6 bases). The sequence was collected from a man in his sixties who had recovered from COVID-19. The DNA for the CDR3 is TGTGCCTGGAGTGTACTCCGGACAGATGGCTACACCTTC. Its protein product is CAWSVLRTDGYTF.